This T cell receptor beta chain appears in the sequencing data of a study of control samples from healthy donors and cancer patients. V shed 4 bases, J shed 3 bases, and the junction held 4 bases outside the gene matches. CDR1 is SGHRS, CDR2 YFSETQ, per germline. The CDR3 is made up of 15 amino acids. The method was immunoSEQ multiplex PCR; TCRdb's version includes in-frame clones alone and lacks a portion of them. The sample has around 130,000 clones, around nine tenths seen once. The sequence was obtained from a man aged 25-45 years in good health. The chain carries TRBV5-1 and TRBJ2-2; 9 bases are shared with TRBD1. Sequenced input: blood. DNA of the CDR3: TGCGCCAGCAGCCCACGGACAGGGGACACCGGGGAGCTGTTTTTT. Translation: CASSPRTGDTGELFF.